This T cell receptor beta chain was obtained from a study of T cell responses to AZD1222 COVID-19 vaccine. From germline, CDR1 is MDHEN and CDR2 SYDVKM. The CDR3 sequence is 13 residues long. Trimming took 9 bases from V and 0 from J, leaving 9 bases between them. TCRdb keeps only in-frame clones here, not all; method: immunoSEQ multiplex PCR. The sample holds about 130,000 clones, roughly 90% seen once. V and J are TRBV28 and TRBJ1-3, with unresolved D. The source is an adult in good health. The specimen comprised peripheral blood, sampled on day 0 of AZD1222 vaccination. In DNA, the CDR3 is TGTGCCAGTGGACGGAACTCTGGAAACACCATATATTTT. This encodes CASGRNSGNTIYF.